These 8 T cell receptor beta chains originate from one sample sequenced in a study of T cells expressing NK-cell markers. TCRdb reprocessed the 5' RACE reads and stores each CDR3 protein as one record, lacking DNA. Its table records some 410,000 distinct CDR3 sequences. The sequencing sample was made of blood T cells: a sorted CD56 or NKG2C T cell subset, CD4+ or CD8+ T cells, or bulk PBMC T cells (not recorded which). The receptors shown here come from a woman aged 18-69 years in good health.

The chain is built from TRBV20-1 and TRBJ2-7. The CDR3 runs 13 residues. Germline CDR1 is DFQATT and CDR2 is SNEGSKA (reference sequence). CDR3 sequence reads: CSARYGFSYEQYF.

The chain couples TRBV28 to TRBJ2-7; TCRdb names TRBD1, which stays unverified in the absence of DNA. The CDR3 has 13 residues. Germline CDR1 reads MDHEN; CDR2 reads SYDVKM. CDR3 sequence: CASSAGASYEQYF. The entire variable domain, with the rest obtained from reference TRBV28 and TRBJ2-7, is as follows: DVKVTQSSRYLVKRTGEKVFLECVQDMDHENMFWYRQDPGLGLRLIYFSYDVKMKEKGDIPEGYSVSREKKERFSLILESASTNQTSMYLCASSAGASYEQYFGPGTRLTVT.

The chain couples TRBV4-1 to TRBJ1-5. Germline lookup yields CDR1 MGHRA and CDR2 YSYEKL. This CDR3 contains 16 residues. The chain's CDR3 is CASSQEDSVGNQPQHF.

The V call is TRBV12-3 or TRBV12-4, the J call TRBJ2-1. The CDR3 is 11 residues long. The CDR3 protein is CASSLKHEQFF.

The chain is built from TRBV20-1 and TRBJ1-4; TCRdb gives TRBD1 as the D gene, but with no DNA this cannot be confirmed. The CDR3 runs to 15 residues. Germline V gives CDR1 DFQATT, CDR2 SNEGSKA (reference sequence). The CDR3 here is CSARVGGHRNEKLFF.

V is TRBV7-7 and J is TRBJ2-3; TCRdb names TRBD2, which stays unverified in the absence of DNA. Germline CDR1 is SSHAT and CDR2 is FNYEAQ (reference sequence). This CDR3 contains 16 residues. This chain's CDR3 is CAGSLITSGMADTQYF.

This CDR3 is CASSYSVASGQETQYF. The chain uses TRBV6-2 or TRBV6-3 and TRBJ2-5; checking the TCRdb D call of TRBD2 is not possible without DNA. In germline, CDR1 is MNHEY, CDR2 SVGEGT. The length of the CDR3 is 16 residues.

V is TRBV20-1 and J is TRBJ2-5; TCRdb indicates TRBD2, and absent DNA this call remains unverified. Germline V CDR1 and CDR2: DFQATT, SNEGSKA (reference sequence). The CDR3 totals 16 residues. This CDR3 is CSASGLAGDFQETQYF.